This TCR beta chain comes out of a study of blood T cell repertoires in COVID-19. On the study more broadly: The study drew acute and convalescent COVID-19 samples from the United States, Italy and Spain. Nucleic acid was either cDNA or gDNA, and it came from T cells, B-cell-depleted T cells, or PBMCs.

Patients of the Seattle cohort, enrolled during active infection, were followed longitudinally. Original data processing: The assay estimated nucleated cells by amplifying reference gene primers. Data came from immunoSEQ multiplex PCR; TCRdb stores just in-frame clones and leaves some out. From that table come the V and J calls and clone size; the DNA was used to work out D and trimming. This sample yields about 76,000 clones, of which 75% to 85% are seen a single time; 8.5% to 10% belongs to the top ten. The CDR3 covers 12 residues. J was trimmed by 7 bases and V by 5 bases; bases with no gene match: 5. Germline CDR1 is SGHDT and CDR2 is YYEEEE.

Sequenced material: peripheral blood. V is TRBV5-6 and J is TRBJ1-1, with TRBD1 identical over 7 bases. The TCR originated in a man over 45 with COVID-19, enrolled during active disease. CDR3 bases: TGTGCCAGCAGTAGACAGGGTTATGAAGCTTTCTTT. This sequence encodes CASSRQGYEAFF.